This T cell receptor beta chain is drawn from a study of cytotoxic CD8 clonotypes in ibrutinib-treated CLL. Whole-study results and caveats: Rising at ibrutinib response, clonality subsequently fell back toward baseline at progression. Sampling schedules were unmatched across sustained-remission and progressing patients.

Worth noting for this clone: Its target is not known.

Germline values: CDR1 SGHTA, CDR2 FQGNSA. V was pared by 5 bases and J by 1 base, with 12 bases between. The CDR3 is 15 residues long. The sequencing depth, 1 in 200,000 to 1 in 1 million T cells, was the target. Libraries were prepared by immunoSEQ multiplex PCR; TCRdb keeps only in-frame clonotypes and omits some of them. The sample records around 77,000 clones, more than 70% being singletons. The receptor's source is a human donor with chronic lymphocytic leukemia. Sequencing used PBMCs, obtained at disease progression, from a patient treated with ibrutinib. This chain uses TRBV7-2 with TRBJ2-1; D is tentatively TRBD1 or TRBD2 (5 bases each). For the CDR3, the DNA is TGTGCCAGCAGCACAGGACTCGTATCCTACAATGAGCAGTTCTTC. Amino acids: CASSTGLVSYNEQFF.